These T cell receptor beta chains were read from a single sample in a study of radiotherapy plus CTLA-4 blockade in lung cancer. The data were produced by immunoSEQ multiplex PCR, yet TCRdb's version contains in-frame clones alone and is incomplete. The repertoire holds fewer than 40,000 clones, with roughly 77% as singletons. Here the sequenced sample was peripheral blood, taken from a patient treated with radiotherapy plus ipilimumab. These receptors were collected from a human donor with non-small cell lung cancer who had stable disease on radiotherapy plus ipilimumab. CDR3s include the opening cysteine and the closing phenylalanine or tryptophan. The D gene is left open where the match is weak. The size of a clone is reported for some rows only, either as once, few or many, or as a class for expanded clones.

NA	TRBV6-5	NA	13	TRBJ1-1	TGTGCCAGCAGTGCAGGACAGCACACTGAAGCTTTCTTT	CASSAGQHTEAFF
NA	TRBV19	NA	13	TRBJ1-1	TGTGCCAGTAGTATCAATTGGCAGACTGAAGCTTTCTTT	CASSINWQTEAFF
NA	TRBV7-2	NA	16	TRBJ1-1	TGTGCCAGCAGCCCCACGGACAGCCCTCTGAACACTGAAGCTTTCTTT	CASSPTDSPLNTEAFF
NA	TRBV19	NA	15	TRBJ1-5	TGTGCCAGTAGTACGTGGCAGGGTGGAAATCAGCCCCAGCATTTT	CASSTWQGGNQPQHF
once	TRBV5-1	NA	11	TRBJ2-3	TGCGCCAGCAGCGATCTAGATACGCAGTATTTT	CASSDLDTQYF
NA	TRBV2	TRBD1	12	TRBJ1-5	TGTGCCATCGGGACAGACAATCAGCCCCAGCATTTT	CAIGTDNQPQHF
few	TRBV2	TRBD1	15	TRBJ1-5	TGTGCCAGCATGACAGGGATGACCGTGAATCAGCCCCAGCATTTT	CASMTGMTVNQPQHF
NA	TRBV10-3	NA	15	TRBJ1-6	TGTGCCATCGCCCCATCCGGACAGATTAATTCACCCCTCCACTTT	CAIAPSGQINSPLHF
few	TRBV19	NA	17	TRBJ1-2	TGTGCCAGTAGTATAGTCCCCGGAGGGACTCTCAACTATGGCTACACCTTC	CASSIVPGGTLNYGYTF
NA	TRBV5-1	NA	16	TRBJ2-1	TGCGCCAGCAGCTTCTGGGGGGCAGTGGCCTACAATGAGCAGTTCTTC	CASSFWGAVAYNEQFF
NA	TRBV27	NA	16	TRBJ1-5	TGTGCCAGCAGTTTATCTGGGCAACCTAGCAATCAGCCCCAGCATTTT	CASSLSGQPSNQPQHF
NA	TRBV11-2	NA	16	TRBJ1-2	TGTGCCAGCAGCCTAGACGCATGGGGGGAAGACTATGGCTACACCTTC	CASSLDAWGEDYGYTF
NA	TRBV6-5	NA	14	TRBJ2-3	TGTGCCAGCAGTTACAGGACGGGCACAGATACGCAGTATTTT	CASSYRTGTDTQYF
NA	TRBV19	TRBD1	13	TRBJ1-1	TGTGCCAGTAGTACAGGGGGAAACACTGAAGCTTTCTTT	CASSTGGNTEAFF
few	TRBV25-1	NA	15	TRBJ1-6	TGTGCCAGCAGTGCCCCGACAGGCGACTATTCACCCCTCCACTTT	CASSAPTGDYSPLHF
NA	TRBV2	TRBD1	15	TRBJ1-5	TGTGCCAGCAGGGGGGGACAGGGGCGATATCAGCCCCAGCATTTT	CASRGGQGRYQPQHF
NA	TRBV7-2	NA	15	TRBJ2-3	TGTGCCAGCAGCTTAAGAGCGTCTAGCACAGATACGCAGTATTTT	CASSLRASSTDTQYF
NA	TRBV28	NA	14	TRBJ1-2	TGTGCCAGCAGTTTACCGGGCGGATCCTATGGCTACACCTTC	CASSLPGGSYGYTF
medium-sized	TRBV12-5	TRBD1	16	TRBJ2-7	TGTGCTAGTGGTTTGGTAAAAAGGTGGGACAGCTACGAGCAGTACTTC	CASGLVKRWDSYEQYF
NA	TRBV11-1	TRBD1	14	TRBJ1-6	TGTGCCAGCAGCCCCGGGACAGCAAGATCACCCCTCCACTTT	CASSPGTARSPLHF
NA	TRBV6-1	TRBD1	14	TRBJ1-6	TGTGCCAGCAGGAATACAGGGGAAGGGTCACCCCTCCACTTT	CASRNTGEGSPLHF
NA	TRBV28	NA	12	TRBJ1-3	TGTGCCAGCTTCTCCTCTGGAAACACCATATATTTT	CASFSSGNTIYF
once	TRBV5-1	NA	15	TRBJ2-2	TGCGCCAGCAGCTTATCCGGGACTGGTGGCGGGGAGCTGTTTTTT	CASSLSGTGGGELFF
NA	TRBV14	NA	14	TRBJ2-5	TGTGCCAGCAGCCAAGGCACTAGGGCTGAGACCCAGTACTTC	CASSQGTRAETQYF
NA	TRBV5-1	TRBD1	16	TRBJ1-4	TGCGCCAGCAGACCCGGGACAGGGGGCACTAATGAAAAACTGTTTTTT	CASRPGTGGTNEKLFF
NA	TRBV5-6	NA	15	TRBJ1-4	TGTGCCAGCAGTCCTTTGGGGGCAACTAATGAAAAACTGTTTTTT	CASSPLGATNEKLFF
NA	TRBV11-2	NA	13	TRBJ1-4	TGTGCCAGCAGCTTAGATATTAATGAAAAACTGTTTTTT	CASSLDINEKLFF
NA	TRBV9	NA	11	TRBJ2-1	TGTGCCAGCAGCGTCGGGGATGAGCAGTTCTTC	CASSVGDEQFF
NA	TRBV14	NA	12	TRBJ2-7	TGTGCCAGCAGCCAAGACTCCTACGAGCAGTACTTC	CASSQDSYEQYF
NA	TRBV15	TRBD1	16	TRBJ2-2	TGTGCCACCAGCAGAGATCTAGACAGGGCCTCCGGGGAGCTGTTTTTT	CATSRDLDRASGELFF
few	TRBV5-1	NA	13	TRBJ1-2	TGCGCCAGCAGCCAGACGGGTGTCTTTGGCTACACCTTC	CASSQTGVFGYTF
NA	TRBV11-2	NA	13	TRBJ1-1	TGTGCCAGCAGCTCGCCGTGGGGAACTGAAGCTTTCTTT	CASSSPWGTEAFF
few	TRBV2	NA	15	TRBJ1-5	TGTGCCAGCAAGACGGGCCTCATGACCATGGAGCCCCAGCATTTT	CASKTGLMTMEPQHF
NA	TRBV9	NA	14	TRBJ2-5	TGTGCCAGCAGCGTAGAAGGTGGGAGGGAGACCCAGTACTTC	CASSVEGGRETQYF
NA	TRBV9	TRBD2	17	TRBJ2-3	TGTGCCAGCAGCCCTAGGGGGACTAGCGGTAGCACAGATACGCAGTATTTT	CASSPRGTSGSTDTQYF
NA	TRBV2	NA	15	TRBJ1-6	TGTGCCAGCAGTGAGCCTCCTCGGGGTAATTCACCCCTCCACTTT	CASSEPPRGNSPLHF
NA	TRBV4-3	NA	11	TRBJ1-1	TGCGCCAGCAGGGGTAGAACTGAAGCTTTCTTT	CASRGRTEAFF
NA	TRBV2	NA	16	TRBJ2-4	TGTGCCAGCAACTCCTTAATGGGGGTAGCCAAAAACATTCAGTACTTC	CASNSLMGVAKNIQYF
NA	TRBV6-5	NA	13	TRBJ1-1	TGTGCCAGCAGTTATAGGGGGTATACTGAAGCTTTCTTT	CASSYRGYTEAFF
NA	TRBV5-1	NA	15	TRBJ1-1	TGCGCCAGCAGCTTGGCCAACGGGGCGAACACTGAAGCTTTCTTT	CASSLANGANTEAFF
NA	TRBV5-4	NA	16	TRBJ2-3	TGTGCCAGCAGCCCCGGAAGCCGCCCTAGCACAGATACGCAGTATTTT	CASSPGSRPSTDTQYF
NA	TRBV28	TRBD2	15	TRBJ2-1	TGTGCCAGCAGTTTTGGAGGGCGGGGGTACAATGAGCAGTTCTTC	CASSFGGRGYNEQFF
NA	TRBV7-8	NA	16	TRBJ1-4	TGTGCCAGCAGCCCACTCAGGGTACAGTTTAATGAAAAACTGTTTTTT	CASSPLRVQFNEKLFF
NA	TRBV14	NA	16	TRBJ2-3	TGTGCCAGCAGCCAAGTTGGGGGGCTGTTAACAGATACGCAGTATTTT	CASSQVGGLLTDTQYF
NA	TRBV27	NA	15	TRBJ1-2	TGTGCCAGCAGTTTATACTACAGGGAGAACTATGGCTACACCTTC	CASSLYYRENYGYTF
NA	TRBV6-5	NA	16	TRBJ1-5	TGTGCCAGCAGTTACTCCCAGTCATATAGCAATCAGCCCCAGCATTTT	CASSYSQSYSNQPQHF
NA	TRBV6-6	NA	14	TRBJ1-1	TGTGCCAGCAGTGAGGCCCAGATGAACACTGAAGCTTTCTTT	CASSEAQMNTEAFF
once	TRBV11-2	NA	12	TRBJ2-1	TGTGCCAGCAGAAACACTCCGAATGAGCAGTTCTTC	CASRNTPNEQFF
NA	TRBV9	NA	18	TRBJ2-6	TGTGCCAGCAGCGTTGAACCACCCGGTAGGGTAGGGGCCAACGTCCTGACTTTC	CASSVEPPGRVGANVLTF
NA	TRBV7-2	NA	14	TRBJ1-1	TGTGCCAGCAGCTCGGGACTGTTGAACACTGAAGCTTTCTTT	CASSSGLLNTEAFF
NA	TRBV29-1	TRBD1	12	TRBJ1-2	TGCAGCTTCCCCAGGGGGCCGGAGGGCTACACCTTC	CSFPRGPEGYTF
NA	TRBV27	TRBD2	15	TRBJ2-3	TGTGCCAGCAGGGGACTAGCGGGGGGAGGAGATACGCAGTATTTT	CASRGLAGGGDTQYF
NA	TRBV25-1	NA	13	TRBJ1-1	TGTGCCAGCAGGTTGGGTCTGAACACTGAAGCTTTCTTT	CASRLGLNTEAFF
few	TRBV6-6	NA	14	TRBJ2-1	TGTGCCAGCAGTTACTCTACAGTAATCGATGAGCAGTTCTTC	CASSYSTVIDEQFF
NA	TRBV11-3	TRBD1	13	TRBJ2-1	TGTGCCAGCAGTCAGGGGGTGAGGAATGAGCAGTTCTTC	CASSQGVRNEQFF
NA	TRBV10-2	NA	13	TRBJ2-1	TGCGCCAGTGCGAGGGCGTCCTACAATGAGCAGTTCTTC	CASARASYNEQFF
once	TRBV5-4	NA	13	TRBJ1-5	TGTGCCAGCAGCTTGGAAGGGGTCCCGCCCCAGCATTTT	CASSLEGVPPQHF
NA	TRBV19	TRBD1	11	TRBJ1-1	TGTGCCATTGCGGACAGGGTTGAAGCTTTCTTT	CAIADRVEAFF
NA	TRBV15	NA	14	TRBJ2-3	TGTGCCACCAGCAGAGATAAACGGACAGATACGCAGTATTTT	CATSRDKRTDTQYF